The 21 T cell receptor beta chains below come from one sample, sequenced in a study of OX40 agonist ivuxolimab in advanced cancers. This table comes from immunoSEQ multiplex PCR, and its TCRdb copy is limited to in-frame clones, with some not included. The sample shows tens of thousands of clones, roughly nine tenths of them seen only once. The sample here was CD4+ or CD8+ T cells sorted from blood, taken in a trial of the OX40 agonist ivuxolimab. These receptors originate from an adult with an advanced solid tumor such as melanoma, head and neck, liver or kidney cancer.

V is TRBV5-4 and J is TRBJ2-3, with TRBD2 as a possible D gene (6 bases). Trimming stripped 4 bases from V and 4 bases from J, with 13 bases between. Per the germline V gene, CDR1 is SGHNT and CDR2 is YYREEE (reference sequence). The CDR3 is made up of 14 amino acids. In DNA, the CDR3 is TGTGCCAGCAGCCGGGACCCGGGAGCAGATACGCAGTATTTT. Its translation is CASSRDPGADTQYF.

CDR3 sequence: CASSSYRQGGYTF. The DNA of the CDR3 is TGTGCCAGCAGTAGCTACAGACAGGGAGGCTACACCTTC. The genes are TRBV28 and TRBJ1-2; 7 bases are shared with TRBD1. The CDR3 extends over 13 amino acids. Germline-derived CDR1 and CDR2 are MDHEN and SYDVKM. V dropped 5 bases and J dropped 8; count of bases not matched to a gene: 8.

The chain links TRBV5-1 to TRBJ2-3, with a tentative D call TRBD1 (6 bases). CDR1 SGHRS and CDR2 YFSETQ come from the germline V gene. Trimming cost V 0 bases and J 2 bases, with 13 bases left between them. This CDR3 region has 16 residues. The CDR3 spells CASSLAPGEYTDTQYF. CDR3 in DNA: TGCGCCAGCAGCTTGGCGCCAGGGGAGTACACAGATACGCAGTATTTT.

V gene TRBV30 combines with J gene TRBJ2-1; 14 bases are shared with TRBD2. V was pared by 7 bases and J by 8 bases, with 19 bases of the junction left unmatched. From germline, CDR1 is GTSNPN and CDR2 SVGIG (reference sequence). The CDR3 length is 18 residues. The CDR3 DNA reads TGTGCCTTGGAGGCTGGGACTAGCGGGAGCGTCAGGCGGGATGAGCAGTTCTTC. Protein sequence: CALEAGTSGSVRRDEQFF. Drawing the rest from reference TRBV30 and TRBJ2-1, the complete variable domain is SQTIHQWPATLVQPVGSPLSLECTVEGTSNPNLYWYRQAAGRGLQLLFYSVGIGQISSEVPQNLSASRPQDRQFILSSKKLLLSDSGFYLCALEAGTSGSVRRDEQFFGPGTRLTVL.

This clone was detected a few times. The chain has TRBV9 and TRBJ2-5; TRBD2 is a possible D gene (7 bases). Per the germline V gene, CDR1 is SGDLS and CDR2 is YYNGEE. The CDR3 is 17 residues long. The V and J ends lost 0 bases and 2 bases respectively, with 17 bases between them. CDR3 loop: CASSVAGGGGRQETQYF. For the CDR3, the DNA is TGTGCCAGCAGCGTAGCTGGAGGGGGGGGCCGGCAAGAGACCCAGTACTTC.

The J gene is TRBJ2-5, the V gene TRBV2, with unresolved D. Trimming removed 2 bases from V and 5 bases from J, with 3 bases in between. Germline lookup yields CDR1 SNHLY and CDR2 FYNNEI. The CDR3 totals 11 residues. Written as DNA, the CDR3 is TGTGCCAGCAGTGAATTGGAGACCCAGTACTTC. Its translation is CASSELETQYF.

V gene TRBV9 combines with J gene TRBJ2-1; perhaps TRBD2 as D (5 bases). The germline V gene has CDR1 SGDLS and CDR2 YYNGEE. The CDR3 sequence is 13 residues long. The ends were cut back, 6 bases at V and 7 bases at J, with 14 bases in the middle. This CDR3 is CASTGPRGNEQFF. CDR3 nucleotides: TGTGCCAGCACTGGGCCCCGGGGTAATGAGCAGTTCTTC.

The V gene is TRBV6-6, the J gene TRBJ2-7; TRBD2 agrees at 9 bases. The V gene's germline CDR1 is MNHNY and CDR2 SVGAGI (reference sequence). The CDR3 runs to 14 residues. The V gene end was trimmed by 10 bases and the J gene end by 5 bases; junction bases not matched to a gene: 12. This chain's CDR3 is CATKRGTSIDEQYF. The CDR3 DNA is TGTGCCACGAAAAGAGGGACTAGCATCGACGAGCAGTACTTC.

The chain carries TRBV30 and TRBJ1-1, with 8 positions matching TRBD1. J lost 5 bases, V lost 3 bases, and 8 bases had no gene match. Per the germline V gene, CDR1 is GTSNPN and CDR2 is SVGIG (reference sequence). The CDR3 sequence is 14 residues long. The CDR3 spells CAWRLTGGYTEAFF. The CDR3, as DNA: TGTGCCTGGAGATTAACAGGGGGGTATACTGAAGCTTTCTTT.

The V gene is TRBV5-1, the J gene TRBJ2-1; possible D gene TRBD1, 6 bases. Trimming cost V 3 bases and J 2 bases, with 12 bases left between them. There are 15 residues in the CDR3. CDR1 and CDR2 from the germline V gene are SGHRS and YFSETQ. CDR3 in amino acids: CASSSTGWTYNEQFF. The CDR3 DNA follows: TGCGCCAGCAGCTCTACAGGGTGGACCTACAATGAGCAGTTCTTC.

The chain's CDR3 is CASSPGRGGRDGYTF. The CDR3 nucleotides are TGTGCCAGCAGCCCCGGTAGAGGGGGGCGGGATGGCTACACCTTC. V gene TRBV5-4 combines with J gene TRBJ1-2; D is possibly TRBD1 (6 bases). This CDR3 region has 15 residues. Trimming took 4 bases from V and 6 from J, leaving 19 bases between them. Germline V gene data show CDR1 as SGHNT and CDR2 as YYREEE (reference sequence).

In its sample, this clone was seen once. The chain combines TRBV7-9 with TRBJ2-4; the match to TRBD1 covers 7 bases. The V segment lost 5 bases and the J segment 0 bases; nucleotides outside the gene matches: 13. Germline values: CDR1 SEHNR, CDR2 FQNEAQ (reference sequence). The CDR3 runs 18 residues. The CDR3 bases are TGTGCCAGCAGCCCTTCGATAACCGGGACAGTAGCCAAAAACATTCAGTACTTC. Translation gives CASSPSITGTVAKNIQYF.

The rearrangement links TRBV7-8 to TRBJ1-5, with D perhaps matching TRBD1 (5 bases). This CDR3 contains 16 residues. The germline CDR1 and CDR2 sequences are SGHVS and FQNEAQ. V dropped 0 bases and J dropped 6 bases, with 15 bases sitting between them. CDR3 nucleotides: TGTGCCAGCAGCTTAGCCAGACCCGGGGGGGGTCAGCCCCAGCATTTT. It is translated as CASSLARPGGGQPQHF.

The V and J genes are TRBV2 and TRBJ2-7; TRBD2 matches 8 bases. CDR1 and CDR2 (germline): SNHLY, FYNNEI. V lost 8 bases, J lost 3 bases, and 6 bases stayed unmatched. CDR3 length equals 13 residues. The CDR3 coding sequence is TGTGCCAGCGCGGGGGGCCGGGACTACGAGCAGTACTTC. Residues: CASAGGRDYEQYF.

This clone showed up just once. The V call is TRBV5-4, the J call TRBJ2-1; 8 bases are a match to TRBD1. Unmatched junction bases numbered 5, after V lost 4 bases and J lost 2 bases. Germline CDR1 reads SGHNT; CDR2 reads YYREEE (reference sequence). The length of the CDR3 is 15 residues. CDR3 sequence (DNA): TGTGCCAGCAGCCAAGACAGGGGAGCCTACAATGAGCAGTTCTTC. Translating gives CASSQDRGAYNEQFF.

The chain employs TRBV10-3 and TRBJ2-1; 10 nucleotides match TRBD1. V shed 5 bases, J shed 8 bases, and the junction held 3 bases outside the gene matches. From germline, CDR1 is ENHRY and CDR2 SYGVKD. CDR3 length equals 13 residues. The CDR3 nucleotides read TGTGCCATCAGTCGACAGGGGGCATATGAGCAGTTCTTC. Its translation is CAISRQGAYEQFF.

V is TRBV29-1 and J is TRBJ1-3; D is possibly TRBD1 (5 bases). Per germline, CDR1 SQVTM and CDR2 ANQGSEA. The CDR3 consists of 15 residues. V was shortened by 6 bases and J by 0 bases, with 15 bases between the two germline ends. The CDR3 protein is CSVRRDPGSGNTIYF. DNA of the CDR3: TGCAGCGTCCGGAGGGACCCAGGCTCTGGAAACACCATATATTTT.

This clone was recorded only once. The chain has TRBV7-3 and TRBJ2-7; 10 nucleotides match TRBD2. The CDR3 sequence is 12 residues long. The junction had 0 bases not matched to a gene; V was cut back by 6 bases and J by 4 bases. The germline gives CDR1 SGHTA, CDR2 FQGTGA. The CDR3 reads CASSSGRYEQYF. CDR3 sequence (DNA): TGTGCCAGCAGTAGCGGGAGGTACGAGCAGTACTTC.

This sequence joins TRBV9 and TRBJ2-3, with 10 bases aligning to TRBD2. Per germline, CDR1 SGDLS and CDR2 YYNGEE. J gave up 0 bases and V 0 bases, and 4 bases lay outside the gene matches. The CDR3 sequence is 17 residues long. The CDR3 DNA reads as TGTGCCAGCAGCGTAGCAGCGGGGGGGTTTAGCACAGATACGCAGTATTTT. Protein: CASSVAAGGFSTDTQYF.

CDR3: CSVEGAGADTQYF. Written as DNA, the CDR3 is TGCAGCGTTGAGGGGGCGGGGGCAGATACGCAGTATTTT. The V call is TRBV29-1, the J call TRBJ2-3, with TRBD2 as a possible D gene (7 bases). Germline V lookup: CDR1 SQVTM, CDR2 ANQGSEA. The CDR3 consists of 13 residues. V was cut by 3 bases and J by 4 bases, with 11 bases left in between.

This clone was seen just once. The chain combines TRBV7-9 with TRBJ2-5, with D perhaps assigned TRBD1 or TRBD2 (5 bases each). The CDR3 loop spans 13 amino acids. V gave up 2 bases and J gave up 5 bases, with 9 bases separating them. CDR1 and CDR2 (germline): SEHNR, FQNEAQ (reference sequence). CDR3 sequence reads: CASSLYGDETQYF. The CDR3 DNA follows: TGTGCCAGCAGCTTATACGGGGACGAGACCCAGTACTTC.